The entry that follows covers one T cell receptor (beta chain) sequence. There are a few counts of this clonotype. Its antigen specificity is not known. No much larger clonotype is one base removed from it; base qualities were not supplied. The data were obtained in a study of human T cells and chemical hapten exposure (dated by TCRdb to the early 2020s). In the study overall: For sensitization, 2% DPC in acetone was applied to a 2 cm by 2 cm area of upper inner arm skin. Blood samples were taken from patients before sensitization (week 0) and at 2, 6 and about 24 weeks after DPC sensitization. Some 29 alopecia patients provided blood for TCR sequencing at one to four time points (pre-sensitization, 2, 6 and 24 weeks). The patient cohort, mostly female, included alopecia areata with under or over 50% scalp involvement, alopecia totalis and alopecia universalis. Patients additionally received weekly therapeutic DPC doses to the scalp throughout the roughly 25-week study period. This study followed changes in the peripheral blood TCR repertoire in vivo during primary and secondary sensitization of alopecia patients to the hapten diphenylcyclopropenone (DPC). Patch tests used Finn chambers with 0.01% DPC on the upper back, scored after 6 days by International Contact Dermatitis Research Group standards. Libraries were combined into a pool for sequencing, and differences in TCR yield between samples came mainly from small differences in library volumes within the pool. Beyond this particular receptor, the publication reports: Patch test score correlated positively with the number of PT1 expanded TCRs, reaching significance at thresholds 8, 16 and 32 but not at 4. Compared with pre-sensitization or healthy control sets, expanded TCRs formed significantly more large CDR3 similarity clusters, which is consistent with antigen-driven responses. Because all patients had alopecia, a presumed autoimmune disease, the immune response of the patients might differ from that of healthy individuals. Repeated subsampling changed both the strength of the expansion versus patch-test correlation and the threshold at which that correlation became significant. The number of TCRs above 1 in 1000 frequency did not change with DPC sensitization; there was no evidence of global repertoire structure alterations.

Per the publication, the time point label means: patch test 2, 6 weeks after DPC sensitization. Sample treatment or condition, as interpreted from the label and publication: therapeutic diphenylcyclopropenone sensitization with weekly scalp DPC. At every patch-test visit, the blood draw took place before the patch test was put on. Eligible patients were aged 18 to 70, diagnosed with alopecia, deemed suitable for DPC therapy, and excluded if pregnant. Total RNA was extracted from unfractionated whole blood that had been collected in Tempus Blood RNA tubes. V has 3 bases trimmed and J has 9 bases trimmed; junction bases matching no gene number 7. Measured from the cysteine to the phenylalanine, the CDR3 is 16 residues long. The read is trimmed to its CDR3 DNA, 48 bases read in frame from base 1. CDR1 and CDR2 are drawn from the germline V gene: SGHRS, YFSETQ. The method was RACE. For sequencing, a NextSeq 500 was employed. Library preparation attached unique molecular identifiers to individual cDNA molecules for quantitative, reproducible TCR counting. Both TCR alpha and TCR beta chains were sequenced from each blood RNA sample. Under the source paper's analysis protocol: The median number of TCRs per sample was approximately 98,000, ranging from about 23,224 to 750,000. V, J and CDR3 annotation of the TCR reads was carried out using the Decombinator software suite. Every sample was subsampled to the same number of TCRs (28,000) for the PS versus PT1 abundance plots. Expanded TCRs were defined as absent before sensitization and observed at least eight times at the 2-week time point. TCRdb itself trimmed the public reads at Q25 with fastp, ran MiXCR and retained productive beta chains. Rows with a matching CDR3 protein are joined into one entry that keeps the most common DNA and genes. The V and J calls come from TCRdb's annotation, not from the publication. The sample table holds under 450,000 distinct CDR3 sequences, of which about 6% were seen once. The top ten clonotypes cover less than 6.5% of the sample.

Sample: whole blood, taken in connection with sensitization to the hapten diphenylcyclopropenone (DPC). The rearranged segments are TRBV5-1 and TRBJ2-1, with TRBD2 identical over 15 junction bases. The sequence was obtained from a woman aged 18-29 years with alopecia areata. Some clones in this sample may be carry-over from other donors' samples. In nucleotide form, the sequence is TGCGCCAGCAGCTCCGGACTAGCGGGGGGGCATGTTGAGCAGTTCTTC. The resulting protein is CASSSGLAGGHVEQFF.